What follows are 23 T cell receptor beta chains derived from one specimen sequenced in a study of shared T cell receptors in the human thymus. Data came from immunoSEQ multiplex PCR; TCRdb stores just in-frame clones and leaves some out. Of 450,000 to 650,000 clones in the sample, more than 75% are singletons; the top ten hold around 0.013%. In addition, the sample was reused for a study of human thymus T cells.

The sample was thymocytes. All receptors derive from a boy in the first two years of life with a congenital heart defect.

This clone came up a few times. The chain has TRBV7-3 and TRBJ1-1; D is perhaps TRBD1 (5 bases). V shed 0 bases and J shed 1 base, with 6 bases lying between them. Germline CDR1 SGHTA, CDR2 FQGTGA. The CDR3 has 14 residues. The CDR3 reads CASSLTGENTEAFF. As DNA, the CDR3 is TGTGCCAGCAGCTTAACAGGGGAGAACACTGAAGCTTTCTTT.

The rearrangement joins TRBV30 to TRBJ2-2; perhaps TRBD1 as D (5 bases). Germline-derived CDR1 and CDR2 are GTSNPN and SVGIG (reference sequence). CDR3 length equals 14 residues. V was clipped by 3 bases and J by 1 base, with 9 bases between them. The chain's CDR3 is CAWSRVGNTGELFF. CDR3 DNA: TGTGCCTGGAGCAGGGTAGGGAACACCGGGGAGCTGTTTTTT.

The V and J genes are TRBV4-3 and TRBJ2-7, with 11 bases identical to TRBD2. V trimming: 0 bases; J trimming: 2 bases; junction bases outside the gene matches: 3. CDR3 length equals 16 residues. In germline, CDR1 is LGHNA, CDR2 YSLEER. CDR3 in amino acids: CASSQERGLAAYEQYF. In DNA form, the CDR3 reads TGCGCCAGCAGCCAAGAACGGGGACTAGCGGCCTACGAGCAGTACTTC.

The rearrangement links TRBV28 to TRBJ2-2, with D tentatively TRBD2 (5 bases). The germline gives CDR1 MDHEN, CDR2 SYDVKM. The CDR3 spans 12 residues. CDR3: CVSSRNTGELFF. Here the CDR3 DNA reads TGTGTATCTAGCAGGAACACCGGGGAGCTGTTTTTT.

The chain uses TRBV29-1 and TRBJ1-2; D is ambiguous. The CDR3 covers 13 residues. Germline V gene sequence: CDR1 SQVTM, CDR2 ANQGSEA. With 7 bases removed from V and 4 bases from J, the gap between germline ends came to 16 bases. In DNA form, the CDR3 reads TGCAGCGCCGGAGATCCGGGATTCTATGGCTACACCTTC. Its protein is CSAGDPGFYGYTF.

V gene TRBV2 combines with J gene TRBJ2-1, with D tentatively TRBD2 (6 bases). CDR1 is SNHLY and CDR2 is FYNNEI in the germline V gene. The CDR3 has 15 amino acids. With 4 bases removed from V and 2 bases from J, the gap between germline ends came to 12 bases. In DNA, the CDR3 is TGTGCCAGCAGTGGGCCCGGGAGACCCTACAATGAGCAGTTCTTC. It is translated as CASSGPGRPYNEQFF.

The V gene is TRBV4-1, the J gene TRBJ2-5, with D maybe TRBD1 (5 bases). The DNA end is a closer match to TRBJ2-7, so the J assignment may be wrong. The CDR3 is 12 amino acids. Per the germline V gene, CDR1 is MGHRA and CDR2 is YSYEKL. As DNA, the CDR3 is TGCGCCAGCCACAGGACCTCCTACGAGCAGTACTTC. The encoded protein is CASHRTSYEQYF.

This chain uses TRBV6-1 with TRBJ2-2; a possible D gene is TRBD2 (7 bases). The CDR3 extends over 15 amino acids. V was trimmed by 0 bases and J by 7 bases, leaving 12 bases between them. Germline CDR1 reads MNHNS; CDR2 reads SASEGT. The CDR3 reads CASSEALGGHGELFF. The CDR3, as DNA: TGTGCCAGCAGTGAAGCGTTGGGGGGGCACGGGGAGCTGTTTTTT.

The J gene is TRBJ1-3, the V gene TRBV27; 8 positions agree with TRBD1. Trimming removed 8 bases from V and 4 bases from J; junction bases left unmatched: 4. Germline CDR1 is MNHEY and CDR2 is SMNVEV (reference sequence). The CDR3 spans 13 residues. The CDR3: CASGTGGGNTIYF. DNA of the CDR3: TGTGCCAGCGGCACAGGGGGGGGAAACACCATATATTTT.

The gene calls are TRBV4-1 and TRBJ2-7; 9 bases are shared with TRBD2. Germline V gene data show CDR1 as MGHRA and CDR2 as YSYEKL. The CDR3 is made up of 17 amino acids. After removal of 5 bases from V and 0 bases from J, the junction contained 11 bases not matched to a gene. CDR3 loop: CASSLPTSGDTSYEQYF. The CDR3 DNA reads TGCGCCAGCAGCTTACCGACTAGCGGAGACACCTCCTACGAGCAGTACTTC.

The gene calls are TRBV5-8 and TRBJ2-7, with 16 bases lining up with TRBD2. This CDR3 is built from 19 residues. The trim removed 5 bases at V and 8 bases at J, leaving 19 bases unmatched. Germline loops: CDR1 SGHTS, CDR2 YDEGEE. This chain's CDR3 is CASSCNPGLAGGDPYKQYF. For the CDR3, the DNA is TGTGCCAGCAGTTGTAATCCGGGACTAGCGGGAGGGGACCCATATAAGCAGTACTTC.

This clone was recorded only once. This chain links TRBV29-1 with TRBJ2-1, with TRBD2 matching 16 bases. Germline V lookup: CDR1 SQVTM, CDR2 ANQGSEA. This CDR3 comprises 20 residues. Germline trimming cut 1 base from V and 1 base from J; bases unmatched to any gene: 10. In DNA, the CDR3 is TGCAGCGTTGAAGTTGTGGGACTAGCGGGAGGGCCACCTTCCTACAATGAGCAGTTCTTC. Residues: CSVEVVGLAGGPPSYNEQFF.

V and J are TRBV5-5 and TRBJ2-2, with TRBD2 matching over 9 bases. From germline, CDR1 is SGHKS and CDR2 YYEKEE (reference sequence). The V gene end was trimmed by 1 base and the J gene end by 7 bases; junction bases not matched to a gene: 2. The CDR3 contains 14 residues. The CDR3 protein is CASSLKTSGGELFF. CDR3 sequence (DNA): TGTGCCAGCAGCTTGAAGACTAGCGGCGGGGAGCTGTTTTTT.

This clone was picked up a small number of times. The V and J genes are TRBV5-1 and TRBJ2-7, with 12 positions matching TRBD2. Germline trimming cut 4 bases from V and 3 bases from J; bases unmatched to any gene: 11. Germline V gene sequence: CDR1 SGHRS, CDR2 YFSETQ. The CDR3 spans 17 residues. The CDR3 sequence: CASSPPPSGLAGYEQYF. In nucleotides, the CDR3 is TGCGCCAGCAGCCCACCACCTTCGGGACTAGCGGGCTACGAGCAGTACTTC.

This sequence joins TRBV5-8 and TRBJ2-7; 11 bases match TRBD2. The CDR3 extends over 17 amino acids. Germline CDR1 reads SGHTS; CDR2 reads YDEGEE. Trimming took 6 bases from V and 3 from J; bases not matched to a gene: 14. The CDR3 loop is CASTRAVLAGGFYEQYF. DNA of the CDR3: TGTGCCAGCACCCGGGCCGTCCTAGCGGGAGGTTTCTACGAGCAGTACTTC.

This chain joins TRBV6-1 and TRBJ2-7; 7 bases are shared with TRBD2. The CDR3 sequence is 12 residues long. V gave up 10 bases and J gave up 4 bases; unmatched junction bases: 7. Germline V gene data show CDR1 as MNHNS and CDR2 as SASEGT. The chain's CDR3 is CATSGRGYEQYF. The CDR3 DNA follows: TGTGCCACCTCTGGGAGGGGATACGAGCAGTACTTC.

This chain connects TRBV7-3 to TRBJ1-2, with D perhaps TRBD1 (5 bases). The V and J ends lost 5 bases and 6 bases respectively, with 16 bases between them. The CDR3 consists of 14 residues. CDR1 is SGHTA and CDR2 is FQGTGA in the germline V gene. This CDR3 reads CASSPRPRVNGYTF. DNA for the CDR3: TGTGCCAGCAGCCCACGGCCCAGGGTGAATGGCTACACCTTC.

Only a few counts were recorded for this clone. The V and J genes are TRBV11-2 and TRBJ2-1, with TRBD2 matching over 7 bases. J was trimmed by 4 bases and V by 1 base; bases with no gene match: 7. The CDR3 contains 16 residues. Germline loops: CDR1 SGHAT, CDR2 FQNNGV. DNA of the CDR3: TGTGCCAGCAGCTTAGCCAAGCGGGATCTTTACAATGAGCAGTTCTTC. This sequence encodes CASSLAKRDLYNEQFF. Based on the CDR3 plus reference TRBV11-2 and TRBJ2-1, the full variable domain is EAGVAQSPRYKIIEKRQSVAFWCNPISGHATLYWYQQILGQGPKLLIQFQNNGVVDDSQLPKDRFSAERLKGVDSTLKIQPAKLEDSAVYLCASSLAKRDLYNEQFFGPGTRLTVL.

The chain joins TRBV11-3 to TRBJ2-1; 9 positions match TRBD2. V lost 0 bases to trimming and J lost 7 bases; unmatched junction nucleotides: 7. The CDR3 has 16 amino acids. Germline assignment: CDR1 SGHNT and CDR2 YENEEA. The CDR3, as DNA: TGTGCCAGCAGCTTAGAGGAGACTAGCGGTTGGAATGAGCAGTTCTTC. Translation gives CASSLEETSGWNEQFF.

The chain joins TRBV25-1 to TRBJ1-5; 7 nucleotides match TRBD1. The length of the CDR3 is 14 residues. Germline lookup yields CDR1 MGHDK and CDR2 SYGVNS. V lost 2 bases, J lost 3 bases, and 1 base stayed unmatched. CDR3 nucleotides: TGTGCCAGCAGTGAAGGGACAGACAATCAGCCCCAGCATTTT. Translation gives CASSEGTDNQPQHF.

This clone was counted a few times. The rearrangement links TRBV5-1 to TRBJ1-1; a possible D gene is TRBD1 (5 bases). CDR3 length: 17 residues. The germline V and J ends were trimmed by 4 bases and 3 bases, with 22 bases remaining between them. Germline loops: CDR1 SGHRS, CDR2 YFSETQ. The DNA for the CDR3 is TGCGCCAGCAGCACCCAGGGAATTCGGTCGGTCCACACTGAAGCTTTCTTT. This sequence encodes CASSTQGIRSVHTEAFF.

The CDR3 region has the DNA TGTGCCAGCAGTGAGAGACTAGCCCGGCCCCAAGAGACCCAGTACTTC. Protein sequence: CASSERLARPQETQYF. The rearrangement links TRBV25-1 to TRBJ2-5, with 7 positions matching TRBD2. CDR1 is MGHDK and CDR2 is SYGVNS in the germline V gene. The CDR3 runs 16 residues. V shed 3 bases and J 1 base; nucleotides not matched to a gene: 8.

The DNA for the CDR3 is TGTGCCAGCAGCCCCAGCTCCTACGAGCAGTACTTC. Its translation: CASSPSSYEQYF. The chain combines TRBV13 with TRBJ2-7, with no clear D. The length of the CDR3 is 12 residues. The germline V gene has CDR1 PRHDT and CDR2 FYEKMQ (reference sequence). V lost 5 bases, J lost 0 bases, and 5 bases lay in between.